A selection of T cell receptor beta chains follows, all from one sample in a study of cytomegalovirus exposure and HLA in healthy donors. The method was immunoSEQ multiplex PCR; TCRdb's version includes in-frame clones alone and lacks a portion of them. The table has 100,000 or so clones, around 77% seen once. Specimen: PBMCs. These receptors were collected from a woman between 35 and 50 years old in good health and CMV-seropositive. CDR3s include the opening cysteine and the closing phenylalanine or tryptophan. A D gene is named only where the DNA matches it firmly. Rows give clone size only sometimes, using once, few, many, or a class for an expanded clone.

cdr3_length j_call clone_size v_call d_call cdr3_nt cdr3_aa
16 TRBJ2-3 - TRBV6-1 - TGTGCCAGCAGTGAAGCGCTTCTAGGCGGCACAGATACGCAGTATTTT CASSEALLGGTDTQYF
15 TRBJ2-7 - TRBV9 - TGTGCCAGCAGCCCATCGCCGGGACTCACCTACGAGCAGTACTTC CASSPSPGLTYEQYF
13 TRBJ1-1 - TRBV6-1 - TGTGCCAGCTCACGAGGGGGGAACACTGAAGCTTTCTTT CASSRGGNTEAFF
12 TRBJ1-5 - TRBV28 - TGTGCCAGCAGTCTATACACTCAGCCCCAGCATTTT CASSLYTQPQHF
13 TRBJ2-7 - TRBV29-1 - TGCAGCGTTAGGGCAGGGGAGCCTTACGAGCAGTACTTC CSVRAGEPYEQYF
15 TRBJ2-5 - TRBV10-3 TRBD1 TGTGCCGCCTCAGGACAGGGACCTATCGTGGAGACCCAGTACTTC CAASGQGPIVETQYF
15 TRBJ2-3 - TRBV7-7 - TGTGCTAGCAGCTTATCGGGGGAACTCACAGATACGCAGTATTTT CASSLSGELTDTQYF
15 TRBJ2-2 - TRBV11-3 - TGTGCCAGCAGCTTAGATCATTGGAACACCGGGGAGCTGTTTTTT CASSLDHWNTGELFF
15 TRBJ1-1 few TRBV6-5 TRBD1 TGTGCCAGCAGTTACTGGACAGGGGGCACGACTGAAGCTTTCTTT CASSYWTGGTTEAFF
15 TRBJ1-4 - TRBV4-1 TRBD1 TGCGCCAGCAGCCAAATACAGGGGGCCAATGAAAAACTGTTTTTT CASSQIQGANEKLFF
17 TRBJ2-3 - TRBV28 TRBD2 TGTGCCAGCAGTCCATGGACTAGCGGAGTTAGCACAGATACGCAGTATTTT CASSPWTSGVSTDTQYF
16 TRBJ1-1 - TRBV7-7 TRBD1 TGTGCCAGCAGCCCCATGGGACAGGGTATTGGCACTGAAGCTTTCTTT CASSPMGQGIGTEAFF
17 TRBJ2-2 few TRBV5-5 - TGTGCCAGCGGAACCTCTCGGCGGGTTATTAACACCGGGGAGCTGTTTTTT CASGTSRRVINTGELFF
15 TRBJ2-7 - TRBV15 TRBD2 TGTGCCACCAGCGCGGGGGACCTCACTTACTACGAGCAGTACTTC CATSAGDLTYYEQYF
15 TRBJ2-7 - TRBV6-5 TRBD2 TGTGCCAGCAGTTACTCCACTTGGGGGGGAAACGAGCAGTACTTC CASSYSTWGGNEQYF
13 TRBJ1-2 - TRBV15 TRBD1 TGTGCCACCAGCGGCTCAGGGGGCTATGGCTACACCTTC CATSGSGGYGYTF
14 TRBJ1-2 - TRBV28 - TGTGCCAGCAATAAGCGGGGTCTAAGCTATGGCTACACCTTC CASNKRGLSYGYTF
16 TRBJ2-7 - TRBV15 TRBD1 TGTGCCACCAGCAAAGAGCATCCGGGACAGCCCTACGAGCAGTACTTC CATSKEHPGQPYEQYF
16 TRBJ1-2 - TRBV7-2 TRBD1 TGTGCCAGCACCTCGTCATGGGACAGTCTTAACTATGGCTACACCTTC CASTSSWDSLNYGYTF
15 TRBJ1-2 once TRBV5-1 - TGCGCCAGCAGCTTCGCGCAGACTCAGCCATATGGCTACACCTTC CASSFAQTQPYGYTF